This T cell receptor (beta chain) was documented in a study of T cells expressing NK-cell markers. Across the study: Researchers got TCR beta repertoires out of sorted CD3+CD56+NKG2C+, CD3+CD56+NKG2C- and CD3+CD56-NKG2C+ T cells.

Study outcomes and limitations: Uncertainty persisted over the HCMV specificity of expanded NKG2C+ T cell clones. Roughly 1.0-8% of CD8+ T cells in about six donors belonged to dominant NKG2C+ clonotypes.

This CDR3 comprises 14 residues. Germline values: CDR1 MGHDK, CDR2 SYGVNS. TCRdb re-analyzed the 5' RACE reads; it lists each CDR3 protein once, without DNA. Its listing shows hundreds of thousands of distinct CDR3 sequences. Of note for this clonotype: The antigen is unknown.

Sequencing input: blood T cells: a sorted CD56 or NKG2C T cell subset, CD4+ or CD8+ T cells, or bulk PBMC T cells (not recorded which). This chain uses TRBV25-1 with TRBJ2-1; without DNA, the TCRdb call of TRBD2 cannot be checked. The TCR was taken from a man aged 18 to 30 in good health. The CDR3 sequence is CASSVSGNYNEQFF.